Reported below is one T cell receptor beta chain. Its recognized antigen is unknown. Base qualities were left out, and no much larger clone turns up one base away. The method behind the library was the immunoSEQ multiplex PCR assay. The table was pulled from immuneACCESS by TCRdb, which kept in-frame rearrangements only. Such tables lose some clones; where checked, under half of the loss comes from unresolved V genes, and the rest has no known cause. Counted in this sample were a few hundred thousand clones; 90% of them appeared once. The ten biggest clones cover 6% to 7% of the sample. The data belong to a study of control samples from healthy donors and cancer patients (dated by TCRdb to 2018 to 2020). The trim is 0 bases for V and 4 bases for J, with a gap of 11 bases between the germline ends. Counted from cysteine to phenylalanine, this CDR3 has 15 amino acids. CDR3 DNA is the only sequence kept; it has 45 bases, read in frame from the first base. The germline V gene yields MGHRA for CDR1 and YSYEKL for CDR2.

Sequencing was performed on PBMCs. The rearrangement joined TRBV4-1 to TRBJ2-3; a confident D gene designation cannot be given. The receptor was derived from a man aged 35 to 55 with head and neck cancer. CDR3 protein: CASSQEGTAPDTQYF. The sequenced DNA is TGCGCCAGCAGCCAAGAAGGAACAGCTCCAGATACGCAGTATTTT.